This T cell receptor (beta chain) originates from a study of cytomegalovirus exposure and HLA in healthy donors. Study observations and caveats: There were some V segments, including TRBV6-2 and TRBV6-3, excluded as indistinguishable.

This clone was observed a few times. What it recognizes is unknown. Primers included in the PCR were 60 Vbeta and 13 Jbeta primers. The table came from immunoSEQ multiplex PCR; TCRdb's copy has only in-frame clones and leaves some out. The data show roughly 240,000 clones, with about four fifths seen just once and roughly 5% held by the top ten. CDR1 and CDR2 (germline): MNHNY, SVGAGI (reference sequence). This CDR3 region has 14 residues. Between the trimmed V and J ends, which lost 0 bases and 2 bases, there was a span of 8 bases. The sequenced material came from PBMCs. The genes are TRBV6-6 and TRBJ2-7, with D unclear. This TCR was sampled from a woman aged 40 to 50 in good health and CMV-seropositive. CDR3 in DNA: TGTGCCAGCAGTTACTCCGCTCGGGCCTACGAGCAGTACTTC. It translates to CASSYSARAYEQYF.